A selection of T cell receptor beta chains follows, all from one sample in a study of CD8+CD57+ T cells in acquired aplastic anemia. TCRdb redid the calling of the reads with MiXCR, one entry per CDR3 protein. The sample shows some 240,000 distinct CDR3 sequences, about a third of them seen only once. Sequencing was carried out using sorted CD4+, CD8+, or CD8+CD57+ T cells (not recorded which) from PBMCs. The receptors originated from a human donor in good health, serving as a control. The CDR3 runs from the conserved cysteine through the conserved F or W. D genes are given only for firm matches. Clone size is stated in some rows and not others, as once, few, many or a class when expanded.

V	D	length	size	J	DNA	CDR3
TRBV5-4	-	14	many	TRBJ2-7	TGTGCCAGCAGCTTGCAGGAACCTCCATTCGAGCAGTACTTC	CASSLQEPPFEQYF
TRBV7-9	-	11	-	TRBJ1-2	TGTGCCAGCGCCACCAACTATGGCTACACCTTC	CASATNYGYTF
TRBV7-2	TRBD2	14	many	TRBJ2-7	TGTGCCAGCAGCTTAGGGCTAGCGGGTCGCGAGCAGTACTTC	CASSLGLAGREQYF
TRBV5-1	TRBD2	15	many	TRBJ2-7	TGCGCCAGCAGCTTGGGACTAGCGGGACCTCACGAGCAGTACTTC	CASSLGLAGPHEQYF
TRBV24-1	TRBD2	19	many	TRBJ2-1	TGTGCCACCAGTGAGACGTGGGGACTAGCGGGGAACTCCTACAATGAGCAGTTCTTC	CATSETWGLAGNSYNEQFF
TRBV20-1	-	13	many	TRBJ1-1	TGCAGTGCTAGAGCGGAGGGAGGCACTGAAGCTTTCTTT	CSARAEGGTEAFF
TRBV20-1	TRBD1	15	-	TRBJ2-7	TGCAGTGCTCGCCACCAACACAGGGGTGTCTACGAGCAGTACTTC	CSARHQHRGVYEQYF
TRBV5-1	-	14	-	TRBJ2-7	TGCGCCAGCAGCTTGGGGGCAGGGGTGTACGAGCAGTACTTC	CASSLGAGVYEQYF
TRBV10-2	-	14	few	TRBJ1-2	TGCGCCAGCCGACGAGGGCAGCAAAACTATGGCTACACCTTC	CASRRGQQNYGYTF
TRBV2	TRBD1	13	many	TRBJ2-7	TGTGCCAGCAGTGGACAGGGGATGGGAGAGCAGTACTTC	CASSGQGMGEQYF
TRBV12-3/TRBV12-4	-	14	-	TRBJ1-6	TGTGCCAGCAGTTTAACGGGGCGAAATTCACCCCTCCACTTT	CASSLTGRNSPLHF
TRBV24-1	TRBD1	15	many	TRBJ2-7	TGTGCCACCAGTGACGACAGACAGGGGATGGTTGAGCAGTACTTC	CATSDDRQGMVEQYF
TRBV2	TRBD1	13	-	TRBJ1-1	TGTGCCAGTGGTAGGGACAGGGAGACTGAAGCTTTCTTT	CASGRDRETEAFF
TRBV2	-	13	-	TRBJ2-5	TGTGCCAGCAGTCAGCGAGCCCAAGAGACCCAGTACTTC	CASSQRAQETQYF
TRBV20-1	TRBD1	17	many	TRBJ1-2	TGCAGTGCACAATCACCAACCGGACAGGGACCCTTCTATGGCTACACCTTC	CSAQSPTGQGPFYGYTF
TRBV2	-	16	-	TRBJ2-7	TGTGCCAGCAGTGGACTTTCGCCGAGGAGAACCTACGAGCAGTACTTC	CASSGLSPRRTYEQYF
TRBV20-1	-	14	-	TRBJ2-1	TGCAGTGCTTCAGGGTTAAGCTCCTACAATGAGCAGTTCTTC	CSASGLSSYNEQFF
TRBV19	-	15	-	TRBJ1-1	TGTGCCAGTAGTAAGGCTGACAGGAGAAACACTGAAGCTTTCTTT	CASSKADRRNTEAFF
TRBV6-1	TRBD2	17	few	TRBJ2-1	TGTGCCAGCAGTGACCGTCCCTCTAGCGGGAGGCCGGATGAGCAGTTCTTC	CASSDRPSSGRPDEQFF
TRBV5-1	-	14	-	TRBJ1-1	TGCGCCAGCAGCCCCTTAGAAGGGAACACTGAAGCTTTCTTT	CASSPLEGNTEAFF
TRBV29-1	-	13	few	TRBJ2-5	TGCAGCGTTCAGTTACGGGTTAAAGAGACCCAGTACTTC	CSVQLRVKETQYF
TRBV10-3	-	14	few	TRBJ2-1	TGTGCCAGCAGTAGAACTTGGGGGTACGATGAGCAGTTCTTC	CASSRTWGYDEQFF
TRBV5-6	-	14	many	TRBJ1-2	TGTGCCAGCAGCTTGGTTGGGGGCATCTATGGCTACACCTTC	CASSLVGGIYGYTF
TRBV20-1	-	15	many	TRBJ1-2	TGCAGTGCTAGAGATCGGTTCCTGGGAGACTATGGCTACACCTTC	CSARDRFLGDYGYTF
TRBV29-1	TRBD2	15	-	TRBJ2-1	TGCAGCGTTTCGCCCGGGACTAGCGGAGACAATGAGCAGTTCTTC	CSVSPGTSGDNEQFF
TRBV20-1	-	16	many	TRBJ2-1	TGCAGTGCTAGGGGGCAACTAGGGGATCGCTACAATGAGCAGTTCTTC	CSARGQLGDRYNEQFF
TRBV2	-	15	many	TRBJ1-6	TGTGCCAGCAGTGAAGAGAGCGGTTTTAATTCACCCCTCCACTTT	CASSEESGFNSPLHF